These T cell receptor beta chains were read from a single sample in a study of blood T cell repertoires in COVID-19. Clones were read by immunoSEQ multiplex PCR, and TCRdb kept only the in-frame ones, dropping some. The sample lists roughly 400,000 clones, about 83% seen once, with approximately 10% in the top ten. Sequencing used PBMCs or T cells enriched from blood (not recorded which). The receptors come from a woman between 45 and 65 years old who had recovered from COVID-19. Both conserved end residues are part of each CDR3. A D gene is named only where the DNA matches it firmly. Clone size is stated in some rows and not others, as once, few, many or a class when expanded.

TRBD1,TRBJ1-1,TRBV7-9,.,TGTGCCAGCAGCTCAGGGAGTAAGACAGGGGGCGTTGAAGCTTTCTTT,CASSSGSKTGGVEAFF
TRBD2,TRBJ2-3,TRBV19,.,TGTGCCAGTAGTCCTAGGACTAGCGGGGGAGCAGATACGCAGTATTTT,CASSPRTSGGADTQYF
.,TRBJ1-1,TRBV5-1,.,TGCGCCAGCAGCCCAGAAAACACTGAAGCTTTCTTT,CASSPENTEAFF
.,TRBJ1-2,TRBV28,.,TGTGCCAGCAGTTCAGCTTGGGCGGGACGCATAGGCTACACCTTC,CASSSAWAGRIGYTF
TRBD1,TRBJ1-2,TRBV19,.,TGTGCCAGTAATATGGACAGGGGGGGAGCGTATGGCTACACCTTC,CASNMDRGGAYGYTF
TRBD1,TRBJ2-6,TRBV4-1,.,TGCGCCAGCAGCCAGGTAGGGACAGGGGCTGGGGCCAACGTCCTGACTTTC,CASSQVGTGAGANVLTF
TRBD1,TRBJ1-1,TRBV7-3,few,TGTGCCAGCAGCAGGGACAGGGGGCGATTGGCTTTCTTT,CASSRDRGRLAFF
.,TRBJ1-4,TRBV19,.,TGTGCCAGTAGTGACACAAGGGGTGCAACTAATGAAAAACTGTTTTTT,CASSDTRGATNEKLFF
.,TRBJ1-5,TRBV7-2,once,TGTGCCAGCAGCTTAAACAGCCCCCTCAATCAGCCCCAGCATTTT,CASSLNSPLNQPQHF
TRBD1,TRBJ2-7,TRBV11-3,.,TGTGCCAGCAGACGGACAGGGACCTTCCACGAGCAGTACTTC,CASRRTGTFHEQYF
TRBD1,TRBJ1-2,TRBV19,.,TGTGCCAGTAGTATCGCGTACGGACAGGGGGTTGGTGGCTACACCTTC,CASSIAYGQGVGGYTF
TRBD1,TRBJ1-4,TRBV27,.,TGTGCCAGCAGTCCTCTTCCGACAGGGGATGAAAAACTGTTTTTT,CASSPLPTGDEKLFF
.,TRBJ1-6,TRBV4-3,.,TGCGCCAGCAGCCAGGGTCCGGGGGAAATATGGTCACCCCTCCACTTT,CASSQGPGEIWSPLHF
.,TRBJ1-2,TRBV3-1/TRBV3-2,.,TGTGCCAGCAGCCAATCACTGGGCTACACCTTC,CASSQSLGYTF
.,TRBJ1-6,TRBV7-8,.,TGTGCCAGCAGCCGAGGGCAGGGACTTTCACCCCTCCACTTT,CASSRGQGLSPLHF
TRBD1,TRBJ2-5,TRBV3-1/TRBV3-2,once,TGTGCCAGCAGCTCGCGACAGGGTATCCAAGAGACCCAGTACTTC,CASSSRQGIQETQYF
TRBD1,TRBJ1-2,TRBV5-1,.,TGCGCCAGCAGGCCCGAGGGACAGATAAGGGGCTACACCTTC,CASRPEGQIRGYTF
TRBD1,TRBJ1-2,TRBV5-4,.,TGTGCCAGCAGCAGTCAGGGGGCGCCGGACTATGGCTACACCTTC,CASSSQGAPDYGYTF
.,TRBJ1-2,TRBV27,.,TGTGCCAGCAAGAAAATCAGGGATTTGGACCAGGGCTACACCTTC,CASKKIRDLDQGYTF
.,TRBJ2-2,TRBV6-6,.,TGTGCCAGCAGCCAACGAGCCTACAGGGCCTCTACCGTCGCGAACACCGGGGAGCTGTTTTTT,CASSQRAYRASTVANTGELFF
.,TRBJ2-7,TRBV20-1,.,TGCAGTGCTAGTCCCCCGGGACTGGGGGTCACGGGGCAGTACTTC,CSASPPGLGVTGQYF
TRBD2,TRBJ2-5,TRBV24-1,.,TGTGCCACCTGGGGACTAGCGGGGGGGCAGGAGACCCAGTACTTC,CATWGLAGGQETQYF
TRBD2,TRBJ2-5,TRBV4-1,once,TGCGCCAGCAGCCTCCAACTAGCGGGGGGTTCATGGACCCAGTACTTC,CASSLQLAGGSWTQYF
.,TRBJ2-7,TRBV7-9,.,TGTGCCAGCAGCTTAACAGGAGTCTACGAGCAGTACTTC,CASSLTGVYEQYF
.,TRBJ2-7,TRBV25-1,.,TGTGCCAGCAGAGAGAACTACGAGCAGTACTTC,CASRENYEQYF